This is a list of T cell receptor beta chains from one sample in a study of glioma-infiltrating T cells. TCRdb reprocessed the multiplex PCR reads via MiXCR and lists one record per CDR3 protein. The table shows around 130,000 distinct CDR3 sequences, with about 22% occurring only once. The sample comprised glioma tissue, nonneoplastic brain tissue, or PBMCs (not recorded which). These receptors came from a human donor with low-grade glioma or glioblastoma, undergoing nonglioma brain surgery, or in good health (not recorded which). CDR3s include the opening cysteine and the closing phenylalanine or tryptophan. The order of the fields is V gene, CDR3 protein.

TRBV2 CASSEVDPPVDTEAFF
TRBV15 CATSRDFLPQHF
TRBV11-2 CASSLELAGYSEQFF
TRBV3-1 CASSQGPVRQETQYF
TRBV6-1 CASSLTGQHSGNTIYF
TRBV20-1 CSAKEDEAGDVGELFF
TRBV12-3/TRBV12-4 CASLLDAYRNEQFF
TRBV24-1 CATSDFLGGAFF
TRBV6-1 CASVRYNEQFF
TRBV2 CASRERRGGRSDEQFF
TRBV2 CATQVREITEAFF
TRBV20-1 CSARDTGLAGWNEQFF
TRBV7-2 CASSLRSPGRGTNQPQHF
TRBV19 CASSIYSYADQPQHF
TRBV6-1 CASRASENTGELFF
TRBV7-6 CASSLGVLWETQYF
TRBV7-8 CASSLVFQGGEKLFF
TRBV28 CASSYGLTGYGYTF
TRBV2 CASSFQGQVEEKLFF
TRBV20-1 CSAPGGATDTQYF
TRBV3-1 CASSPGTHQETQYF
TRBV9 CASSVDRGYEQFF
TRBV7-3 CASSRSGGRYNEQFF
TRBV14 CASSRLGQDNEQFF
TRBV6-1 CASRIQGTDTQYF
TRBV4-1 CASSLARGVTTQYF
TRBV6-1 CATGGTGADTQYF
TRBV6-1 CASSRTGGYGGYEAFF
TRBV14 CASSRTSSLRTGELFF
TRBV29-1 CSVVAFMNTEAFF
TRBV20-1 CSAKTVQDNEKLFF
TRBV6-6 CASSYETGYQETQYF
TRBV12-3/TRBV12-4 CASSSSDEGNTIYF
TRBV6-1 CAAMETGFNSPLHF
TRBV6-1 CASSRPGIVAETQYF
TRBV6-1 CASARGYQPQHF
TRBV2 CASRHWDLQFF
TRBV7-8 CASSKGLSTDTQYF
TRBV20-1 CSARGLAGGPERTQYF
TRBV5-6 CASSRHSTANQPQHF
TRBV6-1 CASSWAQGAPGGYTF
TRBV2 CASLQGQNTGELFF
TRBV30 CAWARSTANQPQHF
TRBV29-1 CSVAQTVPTDTQYF
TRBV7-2 CASSLIASGTDTQYF
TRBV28 CASSFKSGKDSGNTIYF
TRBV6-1 CASTQFPAASGGETQYF
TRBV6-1 CASSPGQGLRYGYTF
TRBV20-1 CSASRRTEAFF
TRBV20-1 CSASPRGGANYGYTF
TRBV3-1 CASSQVGTGPAGHGYTF